This entry lists 5 T cell receptor beta chains sequenced from one sample in a study of cytomegalovirus exposure and HLA in healthy donors. PCR amplification relied on 60 Vbeta primers (plus 13 Jbeta primers). Sequencing was performed with immunoSEQ multiplex PCR; in TCRdb, only in-frame clones are kept and a portion is missing. This table holds over 100,000 clones, about two thirds found once. The sequenced sample was PBMCs. These receptors all come from a man aged 50 or older in good health and CMV-seropositive.

The chain employs TRBV11-3 and TRBJ2-2; maybe TRBD1 (6 bases). In germline, CDR1 is SGHNT, CDR2 YENEEA. Trimming took off 4 bases at V and 5 bases at J, with 14 bases between the two ends. This CDR3 has 15 amino acids. CDR3 DNA: TGTGCCAGCAGCTCCTCCCCCCAGGGGACCGGGGAGCTGTTTTTT. Its translation is CASSSSPQGTGELFF.

The rearrangement joins TRBV7-8 to TRBJ1-5, with 7 bases aligning to TRBD1. V was clipped by 3 bases and J by 6 bases; unmatched bases: 2. This CDR3 spans 13 amino acids. The V gene's germline CDR1 is SGHVS and CDR2 FQNEAQ. The CDR3 loop is CASSLTGTQPQHF. The CDR3 DNA is TGTGCCAGCAGCTTGACAGGGACTCAGCCCCAGCATTTT. The variable domain in full, with the rest retrieved from reference TRBV7-8 and TRBJ1-5, is GAGVSQSPRYKVAKRGQDVALRCDPISGHVSLFWYQQALGQGPEFLTYFQNEAQLDKSGLPSDRFFAERPEGSVSTLKIQRTQQEDSAVYLCASSLTGTQPQHFGDGTRLSIL.

CDR3 sequence (DNA): TGTGCCAGCCGTACGTCAGGGACATCTAACTATGGCTACACCTTC. Its protein is CASRTSGTSNYGYTF. The chain is built from TRBV27 and TRBJ1-2, with a possible D match to TRBD1 (6 bases). V was pared by 8 bases and J by 0 bases, with 16 bases between. The CDR3 loop spans 15 amino acids. The germline CDR1 and CDR2 sequences are MNHEY and SMNVEV (reference sequence).

The chain employs TRBV11-3 and TRBJ1-4; no definite D call. V was clipped by 3 bases and J by 7 bases, with 9 bases between them. CDR3 length equals 13 residues. Germline CDR1 SGHNT, CDR2 YENEEA. The CDR3 region is CASSFSASEKLFF. DNA of the CDR3: TGTGCCAGCAGCTTCTCTGCGAGTGAAAAACTGTTTTTT. Based on the CDR3 plus reference TRBV11-3 and TRBJ1-4, the full variable domain is EAGVVQSPRYKIIEKKQPVAFWCNPISGHNTLYWYLQNLGQGPELLIRYENEEAVDDSQLPKDRFSAERLKGVDSTLKIQPAELGDSAVYLCASSFSASEKLFFGSGTQLSVL.

V and J are TRBV6-6 and TRBJ1-4, with 9 nucleotides matching TRBD1. Germline V gene data show CDR1 as MNHNY and CDR2 as SVGAGI (reference sequence). The CDR3 has 14 amino acids. J gave up 5 bases and V 6 bases, and 4 bases lay outside the gene matches. The CDR3 DNA is TGTGCCAGCAGAGGACAGGGGATAAATGAAAAACTGTTTTTT. Its protein is CASRGQGINEKLFF.